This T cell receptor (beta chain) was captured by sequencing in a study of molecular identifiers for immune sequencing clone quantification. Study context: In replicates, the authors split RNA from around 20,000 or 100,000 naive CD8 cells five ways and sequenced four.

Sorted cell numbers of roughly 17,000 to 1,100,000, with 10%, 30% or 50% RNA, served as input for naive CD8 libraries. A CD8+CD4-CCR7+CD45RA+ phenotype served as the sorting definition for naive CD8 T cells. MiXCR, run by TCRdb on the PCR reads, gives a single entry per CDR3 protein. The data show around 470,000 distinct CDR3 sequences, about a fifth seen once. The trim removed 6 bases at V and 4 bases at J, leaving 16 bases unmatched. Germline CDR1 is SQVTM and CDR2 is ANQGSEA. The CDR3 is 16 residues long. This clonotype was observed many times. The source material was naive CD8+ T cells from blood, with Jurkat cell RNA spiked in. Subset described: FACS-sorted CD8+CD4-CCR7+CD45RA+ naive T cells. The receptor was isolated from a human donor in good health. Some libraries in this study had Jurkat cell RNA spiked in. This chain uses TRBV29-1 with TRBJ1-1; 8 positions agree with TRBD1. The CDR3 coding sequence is TGCAGCGTCCGAAGTCCCGGGACAGGTCTGAGCACTGAAGCTTTCTTT. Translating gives CSVRSPGTGLSTEAFF.